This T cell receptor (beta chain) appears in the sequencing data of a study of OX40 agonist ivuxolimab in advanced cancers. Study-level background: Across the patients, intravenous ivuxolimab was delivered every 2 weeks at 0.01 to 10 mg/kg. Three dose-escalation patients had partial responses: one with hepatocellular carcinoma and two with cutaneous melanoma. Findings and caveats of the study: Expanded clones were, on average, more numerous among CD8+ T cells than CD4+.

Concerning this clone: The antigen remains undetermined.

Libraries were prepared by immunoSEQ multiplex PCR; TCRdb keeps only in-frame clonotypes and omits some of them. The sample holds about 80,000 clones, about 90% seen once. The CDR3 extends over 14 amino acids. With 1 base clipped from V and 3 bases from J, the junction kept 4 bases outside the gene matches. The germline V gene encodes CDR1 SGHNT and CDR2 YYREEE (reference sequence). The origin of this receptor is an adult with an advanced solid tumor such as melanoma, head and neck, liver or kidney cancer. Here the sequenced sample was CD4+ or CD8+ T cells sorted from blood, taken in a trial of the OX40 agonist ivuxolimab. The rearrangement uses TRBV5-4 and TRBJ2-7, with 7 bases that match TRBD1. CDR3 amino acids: CASSLTGESYEQYF. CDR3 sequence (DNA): TGTGCCAGCAGCTTGACAGGGGAAAGCTACGAGCAGTACTTC.